This T cell receptor (beta chain) was captured in a study of T cell responses to AZD1222 COVID-19 vaccine. The study's findings and limits: Close to half of all spike-specific TCRs reportedly target regions of the variants that are unmutated. Clonal diversity may have been underestimated in mostly white British donors. Among those given AZD1222, only five to seven were seropositive at baseline. Vaccine-related CD4 TCRs covered spike, predominating at 160-218 and 743-854.

Of note for this clone: Antigen specificity is unknown.

CDR1 and CDR2 (germline): SGHTS, YDEGEE. J was trimmed by 4 bases and V by 4 bases; bases with no gene match: 9. The length of the CDR3 is 15 residues. TCRdb's table, derived via immunoSEQ multiplex PCR, lists solely in-frame clones and lacks some. This table holds under 150,000 clones, 70% to 90% found once. The sequences come from peripheral blood, collected on day 0 of MenACWY control vaccination. The receptor was derived from an adult in good health. The chain recombines TRBV5-8 with TRBJ2-3; 7 bases map to TRBD1. Here the CDR3 DNA reads TGTGCCAGCAGCAATAGACAGGGAAGGGCAGATACGCAGTATTTT. The encoded protein is CASSNRQGRADTQYF.